This T cell receptor beta chain was observed in a study of response to subunit inactivated influenza vaccine. General study points: Few new T cells, the authors suggested, are recruited by each seasonal influenza vaccination.

TCRdb redid the calling of the RT-PCR reads with MiXCR, one entry per CDR3 protein. The sample holds hundreds of thousands of distinct CDR3 sequences, 11% to 15% seen once. This clonotype was counted between two and nine times. Its specificity is not known. This CDR3 spans 16 amino acids. The germline V gene encodes CDR1 LGHNA and CDR2 YSLEER. V lost 1 base and J 0 bases, leaving 10 bases between the germline ends. The starting material was PBMCs from blood, obtained roughly 2 weeks before vaccination. The sequence was collected from a man aged 45 to 65 who received an inactivated influenza vaccine. This chain links TRBV4-3 with TRBJ2-1; weak D call: TRBD1 (5 bases). The CDR3 DNA reads as TGCGCCAGCAGCCAAGGACAGCCGAGCTCCTACAATGAGCAGTTCTTC. It codes for CASSQGQPSSYNEQFF.